The rows below give T cell receptor beta chains drawn from one sample of a study of cytomegalovirus exposure and HLA in healthy donors. Here immunoSEQ multiplex PCR was the method, and the copy in TCRdb shows in-frame clones only, minus some. The repertoire consists of tens of thousands of clones, with 95% to 96% occurring once and the leading ten covering approximately 0.95%. Sequencing was carried out using PBMCs. The receptors originated from a man younger than 30 in good health and CMV-seronegative. The CDR3 runs from the conserved cysteine through the conserved F or W. A D gene is named only where the DNA matches it firmly. Size tells how often a clone was seen (once, few, many) or the class of an expanded clone, and some rows leave it out.

d_gene	abundance	v_gene	j_gene	CDR3aa	CDR3nt
.	.	TRBV18	TRBJ2-7	CASSPRTFYEQYF	TGTGCCAGCTCACCCCGGACATTCTACGAGCAGTACTTC
.	.	TRBV6-4	TRBJ2-1	CASSEGASNEQFF	TGTGCCAGCAGTGAAGGGGCTAGCAATGAGCAGTTCTTC
TRBD2	.	TRBV10-1	TRBJ2-5	CASVVVAGRESETQYF	TGCGCCAGTGTTGTCGTAGCGGGAAGAGAATCAGAGACCCAGTACTTC
TRBD1	.	TRBV29-1	TRBJ2-5	CSGTGTDLGETQYQYF	TGCAGCGGAACCGGGACAGACCTAGGGGAGACCCAGTACCAGTACTTC
.	.	TRBV2	TRBJ1-5	CASSEGGGLGNQPQHF	TGTGCCAGCAGTGAAGGGGGCGGACTAGGGAATCAGCCCCAGCATTTT
TRBD2	.	TRBV7-6	TRBJ2-3	CASSSPGLASDTQYF	TGTGCCAGCAGCTCTCCGGGACTAGCGTCAGATACGCAGTATTTT
.	once	TRBV27	TRBJ1-1	CASSPRSDREAFF	TGTGCCAGCAGTCCGAGATCGGACAGAGAAGCTTTCTTT
TRBD2	.	TRBV7-2	TRBJ2-7	CASSKERDSEQYF	TGTGCCAGCAGCAAAGAGCGGGACTCCGAGCAGTACTTC
TRBD1	once	TRBV5-6	TRBJ1-2	CASSSRQGATDGYTF	TGTGCCAGCAGCTCGAGACAGGGGGCGACCGATGGCTACACCTTC
TRBD2	.	TRBV5-4	TRBJ2-2	CASSGRLAPNTGELFF	TGTGCCAGCAGCGGGAGACTAGCGCCGAACACCGGGGAGCTGTTTTTT
.	.	TRBV11-3	TRBJ2-2	CASSLVGGTGELFF	TGTGCCAGCAGCTTGGTGGGGGGCACCGGGGAGCTGTTTTTT
.	once	TRBV6-1	TRBJ1-3	CASSEYSGADSGNTIYF	TGTGCCAGCAGTGAATACTCAGGGGCAGACTCTGGAAACACCATATATTTT
.	.	TRBV6-1	TRBJ2-3	CASSEALRGLADTQYF	TGTGCCAGCAGTGAAGCGCTAAGGGGGTTAGCAGATACGCAGTATTTT
.	.	TRBV7-2	TRBJ1-1	CASSFPEAFF	TGTGCCAGCAGCTTCCCGGAAGCTTTCTTT
.	.	TRBV5-4	TRBJ2-7	CASSFGLRALEQYF	TGTGCCAGCAGCTTCGGTTTGAGGGCGCTGGAGCAGTACTTC
.	.	TRBV5-1	TRBJ2-1	CASSLGLGSYNEQFF	TGCGCCAGCAGCTTGGGCCTAGGCTCCTACAATGAGCAGTTCTTC
TRBD2	.	TRBV6-1	TRBJ2-1	CASSELAGGYNEQFF	TGTGCCAGCAGTGAACTAGCGGGAGGCTACAATGAGCAGTTCTTC
TRBD2	.	TRBV4-2	TRBJ2-3	CASSQPGLQTDTQYF	TGTGCCAGCAGCCAACCGGGACTACAGACAGATACGCAGTATTTT
.	once	TRBV5-5	TRBJ1-1	CASSLGRENTEAFF	TGTGCCAGCAGCTTGGGACGGGAAAACACTGAAGCTTTCTTT
.	.	TRBV29-1	TRBJ1-2	CSVEEAGNYGYTF	TGCAGCGTTGAAGAGGCAGGGAACTATGGCTACACCTTC
TRBD1	once	TRBV28	TRBJ1-4	CASSRQGATNEKLFF	TGTGCCAGCAGTAGACAGGGAGCAACTAATGAAAAACTGTTTTTT
.	.	TRBV7-9	TRBJ2-7	CASSFQGYEQYF	TGTGCCAGCAGCTTTCAGGGTTACGAGCAGTACTTC
TRBD1	.	TRBV30	TRBJ1-3	CAWQGAGNTIYF	TGTGCCTGGCAGGGGGCTGGAAACACCATATATTTT
.	.	TRBV4-1	TRBJ1-5	CASSQHPLFGNSNQPQHF	TGCGCCAGCAGCCAACACCCTCTCTTTGGCAACAGCAATCAGCCCCAGCATTTT
.	.	TRBV18	TRBJ2-2	CASSTPAEELFF	TGTGCCAGCTCAACACCCGCAGAGGAGCTGTTTTTT
TRBD2	.	TRBV4-3	TRBJ2-2	CASRNRGREAVNTGELFF	TGCGCCAGCAGAAACCGAGGGCGGGAGGCCGTGAACACCGGGGAGCTGTTTTTT
TRBD2	.	TRBV25-1	TRBJ2-3	CAVAGSTDTQYF	TGTGCGGTAGCGGGGAGCACAGATACGCAGTATTTT
TRBD2	once	TRBV4-2	TRBJ2-1	CASSQDRSGSSYNEQFF	TGTGCCAGCAGCCAAGATCGGAGCGGGAGTTCCTACAATGAGCAGTTCTTC
.	.	TRBV11-2	TRBJ2-7	CASSSRAYEQYF	TGTGCCAGCAGCTCCCGCGCCTACGAGCAGTACTTC
TRBD2	.	TRBV15	TRBJ2-2	CATSRGLAGGVTGELFF	TGTGCCACCAGCAGAGGACTAGCGGGAGGGGTTACCGGGGAGCTGTTTTTT
TRBD2	.	TRBV7-9	TRBJ2-7	CASSRGTSGESYEQYF	TGTGCCAGCAGCCGCGGGACTAGCGGGGAATCCTACGAGCAGTACTTC
.	.	TRBV7-9	TRBJ2-5	CASSVSARRGSEETQYF	TGTGCCAGCAGCGTTAGTGCCCGGCGGGGCTCAGAGGAGACCCAGTACTTC
TRBD1	.	TRBV19	TRBJ2-5	CASSITGVSETQYF	TGTGCCAGTAGTATCACAGGGGTGAGCGAGACCCAGTACTTC
.	.	TRBV27	TRBJ1-1	CASSSYPPTPFMNTEAFF	TGTGCCAGCAGTTCCTACCCCCCAACCCCGTTCATGAACACTGAAGCTTTCTTT
.	.	TRBV28	TRBJ1-1	CASSLGRGRDTEAFF	TGTGCCAGCAGTTTAGGTAGGGGGAGGGACACTGAAGCTTTCTTT
TRBD1	.	TRBV7-9	TRBJ1-5	CASSLGTGGYQPQHF	TGTGCCAGCAGCCTCGGGACAGGGGGATATCAGCCCCAGCATTTT
TRBD2	.	TRBV4-1	TRBJ2-1	CASSQGGGTSDEQFF	TGCGCCAGCAGCCAAGGGGGAGGGACTTCTGATGAGCAGTTCTTC